This record covers a single TCR beta chain. The data stem from a study of blood T cell repertoires in COVID-19. Study as a whole: Samples of COVID-19 (acute and convalescent) were obtained from the United States, Italy and Spain. T cells, B-cell-depleted T cells, or PBMCs supplied cDNA or gDNA.

Original methodology: By means of reference gene primer amplification, nucleated cell counts were estimated. The assay was immunoSEQ multiplex PCR, and TCRdb's table has in-frame clones only and misses some. That table supplies the V and J calls and clone size; D and trimming were determined from the DNA. The table has about 120,000 clones, roughly 87% seen once. V lost 1 base to trimming and J lost 5 bases, with 15 bases between them. CDR3 size: 16 residues. Germline loops: CDR1 PRHDT, CDR2 FYEKMQ (reference sequence). J is TRBJ1-5 and V is TRBV13; D unclear. The sequencing input was peripheral blood. This TCR was recovered from a man older than 75 with acute or convalescent COVID-19. The CDR3 region has the DNA TGTGCCAGCAGCTTAGAAGCCCGGGGATGGGATCAGCCCCAGCATTTT. Translating gives CASSLEARGWDQPQHF.